This T cell receptor (beta chain) was identified in a study of blood T cells in healthy people across ages. The authors isolated at least 6 million PBMCs per sample. Primed by a sample-barcoded 5' primer and a J-beta primer mix, a second PCR proceeded for about 6 to 11 cycles. TCRdb re-analysed the 5' RACE reads in MiXCR, keeping a single row per CDR3 protein. This sample has approximately 880,000 distinct CDR3 sequences, with about 48% found just once. The CDR3 loop spans 16 amino acids. V trimming: 6 bases; J trimming: 3 bases; junction bases outside the gene matches: 13. Germline V CDR1 and CDR2: MNHEY, SMNVEV (reference sequence).

Specimen: blood. V gene TRBV27 combines with J gene TRBJ1-1, with 7 bases fitting TRBD1. The sequence was collected from a man aged 25 to 40 in good health. The CDR3 spells CASRPTTGSGYTEAFF. The CDR3 DNA is TGTGCCAGCAGACCAACGACAGGGTCTGGGTACACTGAAGCTTTCTTT.